This TCR beta chain was documented in a study of spatial heterogeneity in lung cancer. Study-wide context: On average, each unique TCR and UMI combination appeared more than ten times in raw reads.

This clonotype was seen many times. TCRdb reprocessed the 5' RACE reads with MiXCR, giving one entry per CDR3 protein. The repertoire holds more than 8,000 distinct CDR3 sequences, with roughly 6% as singletons. Germline values: CDR1 SGHTA, CDR2 FQGNSA. Trimming removed 4 bases at V and 3 bases at J, with 16 bases between. This CDR3 has 15 amino acids. Time point defined: sample taken at primary tumor resection. No cells were sorted before sequencing. The whole RNA sequenced was extracted from tumor, nontumor lung or frozen PBMC. This specimen was PBMCs, taken at surgery. This chain connects TRBV7-2 to TRBJ2-7; the D call may be TRBD1 or TRBD2 (7 bases each). The origin of this receptor is a male donor with early-stage non-small cell lung cancer. The CDR3 DNA reads TGTGCCAGCAGCTCCTCCTCAGGGGGGGGCTACGAGCAGTACTTC. Translated, it gives CASSSSSGGGYEQYF.